This TCR beta chain was sequenced for a study of blood T cell repertoires in COVID-19. Whole-study context: Samples representing acute and convalescent COVID-19 were sourced from the United States, Italy and Spain. The cDNA or gDNA used as material had been derived from T cells, B-cell-depleted T cells, or PBMCs.

Per the study methods: By means of reference gene primer amplification, nucleated cell counts were estimated. TCRdb's table, derived via immunoSEQ multiplex PCR, lists solely in-frame clones and lacks some. From that table come the V and J calls and clone size; the DNA was used to work out D and trimming. The top ten hold approximately 4.3% of the sample, which has about 280,000 clones, approximately 90% seen once. The germline CDR1 and CDR2 sequences are KGHSH and LQKENI. The CDR3 runs to 13 residues. Trimming removed 2 bases from V and 11 bases from J, with 12 bases in between. The clonotype was recovered from a man aged 35-49 years with acute or convalescent COVID-19. The sequenced sample was peripheral blood. The chain carries TRBV18 and TRBJ2-2, with D possibly TRBD1 on 5 matching bases. The CDR3 region is CASSPVGAIELFF. As DNA, the CDR3 is TGTGCCAGCTCACCAGTTGGGGCGATCGAGCTGTTTTTT.